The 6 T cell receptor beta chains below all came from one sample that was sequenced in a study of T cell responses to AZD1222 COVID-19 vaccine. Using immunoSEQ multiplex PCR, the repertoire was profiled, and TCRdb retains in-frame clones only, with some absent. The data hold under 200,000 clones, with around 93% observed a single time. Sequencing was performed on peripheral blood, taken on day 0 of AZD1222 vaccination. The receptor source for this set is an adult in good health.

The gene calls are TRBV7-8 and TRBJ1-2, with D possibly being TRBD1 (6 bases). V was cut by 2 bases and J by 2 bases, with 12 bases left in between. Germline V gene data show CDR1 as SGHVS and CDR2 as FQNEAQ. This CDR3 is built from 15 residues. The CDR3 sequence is CASSLLGGWNYGYTF. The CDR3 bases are TGTGCCAGCAGCTTACTGGGGGGCTGGAACTATGGCTACACCTTC.

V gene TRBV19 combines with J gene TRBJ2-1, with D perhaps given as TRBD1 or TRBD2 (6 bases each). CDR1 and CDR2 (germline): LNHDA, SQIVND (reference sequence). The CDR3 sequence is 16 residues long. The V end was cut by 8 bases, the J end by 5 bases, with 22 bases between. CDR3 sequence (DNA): TGTGCCAGTCGACGAGGGGGGACGCCAGTTAACAATGAGCAGTTCTTC. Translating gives CASRRGGTPVNNEQFF.

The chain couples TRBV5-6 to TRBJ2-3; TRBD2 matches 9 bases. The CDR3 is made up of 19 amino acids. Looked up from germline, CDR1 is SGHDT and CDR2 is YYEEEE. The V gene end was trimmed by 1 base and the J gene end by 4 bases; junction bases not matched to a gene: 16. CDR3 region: CASSLTEFSRGRAPDTQYF. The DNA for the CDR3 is TGTGCCAGCAGCTTGACGGAATTTTCTCGCGGGAGGGCCCCAGATACGCAGTATTTT.

CDR3 protein: CASRKGLAGDTSSYNEQFF. The CDR3 DNA sequence: TGTGCCAGCAGAAAGGGACTAGCGGGAGATACGAGCTCCTACAATGAGCAGTTCTTC. The rearrangement joins TRBV2 to TRBJ2-1, with 14 bases matching TRBD2. This CDR3 contains 19 residues. CDR1 and CDR2 (germline): SNHLY, FYNNEI. V trimming: 6 bases; J trimming: 0 bases; junction bases outside the gene matches: 10.

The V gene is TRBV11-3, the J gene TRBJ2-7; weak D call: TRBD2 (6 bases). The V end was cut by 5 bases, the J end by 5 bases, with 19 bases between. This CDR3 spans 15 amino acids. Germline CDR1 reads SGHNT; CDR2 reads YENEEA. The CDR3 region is CASSPRDGGVNEQYF. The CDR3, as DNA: TGTGCCAGCAGCCCACGGGACGGAGGGGTTAACGAGCAGTACTTC.

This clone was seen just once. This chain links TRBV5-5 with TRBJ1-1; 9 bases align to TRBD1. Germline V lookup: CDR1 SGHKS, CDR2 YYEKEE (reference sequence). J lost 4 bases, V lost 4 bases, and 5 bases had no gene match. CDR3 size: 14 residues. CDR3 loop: CASSGTGPGTEAFF. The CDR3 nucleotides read TGTGCCAGCAGCGGGACAGGGCCGGGCACTGAAGCTTTCTTT.